This TCR beta chain was obtained from a study of T cells in Graves' hyperthyroidism and ophthalmopathy. Study as a whole: Before any treatment, at initial diagnosis, peripheral blood was collected. Study conclusions and caveats: Most thyroid clonotypes expanded above 0.001 appeared in blood too.

CDR3 length: 14 amino acids. The germline CDR1 and CDR2 sequences are ENHRY and SYGVKD. Trimming stripped 8 bases from V and 3 bases from J, with 14 bases between. This clonotype was observed a handful of times. Its antigen is still unknown. Patients aged 18 to 65 had newly diagnosed hyperthyroidism of under 2 months' duration. Sampled blood dates from first hyperthyroidism diagnosis, and it precedes any ophthalmopathy symptoms. Template material for amplifying TCR beta CDR3 regions consisted of RNA transcripts. Carried out on the TCR CDR3, a first-round RT-PCR used the HTBI primer set. Each CDR3 protein gets one entry after TCRdb re-called the multiplex PCR reads with MiXCR. This sample yields approximately 370,000 distinct CDR3 sequences, of which 15% to 20% are seen a single time; approximately 30% belongs to the top ten.

The chain employs TRBV10-3 and TRBJ2-1, with D perhaps TRBD2 (6 bases). The TCR sequence derives from a woman younger than 45 with Graves' hyperthyroidism that later progressed to Graves' ophthalmopathy. Sequencing was carried out using blood. The CDR3 loop is CAILGGKNYNEQFF. CDR3 in DNA: TGTGCCATCCTAGGCGGGAAAAACTACAATGAGCAGTTCTTC.